A selection of T cell receptor beta chains follows, all from one sample in a study of a mutant IDH1 vaccine in newly diagnosed glioma. These receptors have no known antigen. Data came from immunoSEQ multiplex PCR; TCRdb stores just in-frame clones and leaves some out. The data show some 55,000 clones, with just under 90% seen just once and roughly 4.8% held by the top ten. The starting material was PBMCs, obtained from a glioma patient whose treatment included an IDH1 peptide vaccine. Receptors originate from a middle-aged woman with glioma. CDR3s include the opening cysteine and the closing phenylalanine or tryptophan. Fields, in order: V gene, D gene, clone size, J gene, CDR3 protein, CDR3 DNA. A D gene is named only where the DNA matches it firmly. Not every row has a clone size; where given, it reads once, few, many or a size class.

>TRBV6-5|NA|once|TRBJ1-1
CATLVRGNTEAFF
TGTGCCACCCTGGTCCGAGGGAACACTGAAGCTTTCTTT
>TRBV30|TRBD1|few|TRBJ1-5
CAWSGGQGHQPQHF
TGTGCCTGGAGTGGAGGACAGGGTCATCAGCCCCAGCATTTT
>TRBV5-1|NA|NA|TRBJ2-2
CASSLEGARAGELFF
TGCGCCAGCAGCTTGGAAGGGGCCCGTGCCGGGGAGCTGTTTTTT
>TRBV18|NA|NA|TRBJ1-2
CASSPPGIFYGYTF
TGTGCCAGCTCACCCCCGGGGATATTCTATGGCTACACCTTC
>TRBV7-2|TRBD2|NA|TRBJ2-3
CASSYRTSVDTQYF
TGTGCCAGCAGCTACAGGACTAGCGTCGATACGCAGTATTTT
>TRBV25-1|NA|NA|TRBJ1-1
CASSTGPRNTEAFF
TGTGCCAGCAGCACCGGACCGAGGAACACTGAAGCTTTCTTT
>TRBV18|NA|NA|TRBJ2-7
CASSRDLTAGEQYF
TGTGCCAGCTCACGGGACCTGACAGCCGGCGAGCAGTACTTC
>TRBV14|NA|NA|TRBJ2-2
CASKTGLWDTGELFF
TGTGCCAGCAAAACGGGGTTGTGGGACACCGGGGAGCTGTTTTTT
>TRBV19|TRBD1|NA|TRBJ1-1
CASSPRTGVVTEAFF
TGTGCCAGTAGTCCCCGGACAGGGGTGGTCACTGAAGCTTTCTTT
>TRBV14|TRBD2|NA|TRBJ2-5
CASSQERTSGYQETQYF
TGTGCCAGCAGCCAAGAAAGGACTAGCGGTTACCAAGAGACCCAGTACTTC